Listed here are 24 T cell receptor beta chains from one sample, sequenced in a study of T cell repertoires in cytomegalovirus infection. TCRdb re-called the reads with MiXCR, one entry per CDR3 protein. The sample contains nearly 450,000 distinct CDR3 sequences, roughly 30% of which appear only once. Specimen: PBMCs. The source of these receptors is a human donor in good health (CMV status not recorded). Some clones in this sample may be carry-over from other donors' samples.

This clonotype came up many times. The gene calls are TRBV7-8 and TRBJ2-1; 8 bases map to TRBD1. The CDR3 consists of 14 residues. The germline V gene encodes CDR1 SGHVS and CDR2 FQNEAQ. Germline trimming cut 4 bases from V and 5 bases from J; bases unmatched to any gene: 4. As DNA, the CDR3 is TGTGCCAGCAGCTGGGACAGGACTAACAATGAGCAGTTCTTC. Translating it yields CASSWDRTNNEQFF.

The rearrangement uses TRBV6-1 and TRBJ2-1, with D tentatively TRBD1 or TRBD2 (6 bases each). The length of the CDR3 is 14 residues. Looked up from germline, CDR1 is MNHNS and CDR2 is SASEGT. V was trimmed by 7 bases and J by 3 bases, leaving 13 bases between them. CDR3 in DNA: TGTGCCAGCACAGCACGGGGGCACTACAATGAGCAGTTCTTC. As protein: CASTARGHYNEQFF.

This clonotype was observed a handful of times. This chain connects TRBV5-4 to TRBJ2-1; 7 positions match TRBD2. The CDR3 runs 16 residues. V was pared by 5 bases and J by 2 bases, with 10 bases of the junction left unmatched. Germline V gene lookup returns CDR1 SGHNT and CDR2 YYREEE (reference sequence). The CDR3 loop is CASSPTLADPYNEQFF. The CDR3 DNA is TGTGCCAGCAGTCCGACCCTAGCGGACCCCTACAATGAGCAGTTCTTC.

The chain is built from TRBV28 and TRBJ2-5; the D call may be TRBD1 or TRBD2 (7 bases each). CDR1 MDHEN and CDR2 SYDVKM come from the germline V gene. V lost 5 bases, J lost 3 bases, and 19 bases lay in between. The CDR3 contains 16 residues. This chain's CDR3 is CASSPGGTVGEETQYF. CDR3 sequence (DNA): TGTGCCAGCAGTCCCGGGGGGACAGTTGGCGAAGAGACCCAGTACTTC. The variable domain in full, with the rest retrieved from reference TRBV28 and TRBJ2-5, is DVKVTQSSRYLVKRTGEKVFLECVQDMDHENMFWYRQDPGLGLRLIYFSYDVKMKEKGDIPEGYSVSREKKERFSLILESASTNQTSMYLCASSPGGTVGEETQYFGPGTRLLVL.

CDR3 nucleotide sequence: TGTGCCAGCAGTGGGCTAGGAGGGGGCGTTAACTATGGCTACACCTTC. Protein: CASSGLGGGVNYGYTF. The rearrangement joins TRBV12-3 or TRBV12-4 to TRBJ1-2; TRBD1 matches 7 bases. V lost 5 bases to trimming and J lost 1 base; unmatched junction nucleotides: 10. The CDR3 runs to 16 residues.

In this sample, this clonotype turned up many times. The chain recombines TRBV4-1 with TRBJ1-2; 8 nucleotides line up with TRBD1. V lost 0 bases and J lost 2; bases outside the gene matches: 5. CDR3 size: 16 residues. Germline values: CDR1 MGHRA, CDR2 YSYEKL. CDR3 protein: CASSQEPGQANYGYTF. CDR3 in DNA: TGCGCCAGCAGCCAAGAACCGGGACAGGCGAACTATGGCTACACCTTC.

For this clonotype: Because the CDR3 is missing its conserved closing phenylalanine or tryptophan, this is likely a read error. The limits of the CDR3 on the DNA are not certain, so only TCRdb's listed CDR3 is given. This chain uses TRBV18 with TRBJ1-6; the D call of TRBD1 is as the table states it, not checked on the DNA. Germline lookup yields CDR1 KGHSH and CDR2 LQKENI. The CDR3 has 14 residues if both end residues are counted. The CDR3 spells CASSRTDDNSPIHC.

The chain combines TRBV7-6 with TRBJ2-5, with D perhaps assigned TRBD1 or TRBD2 (6 bases each). Trimming took off 2 bases at V and 5 bases at J, with 12 bases between the two ends. In germline, CDR1 is SGHVS, CDR2 FNYEAQ. This CDR3 contains 14 residues. The CDR3 bases are TGTGCCAGCAGCTTAAGGGGGGCTGAGGAGACCCAGTACTTC. Amino acid sequence: CASSLRGAEETQYF.

A few counts support this clonotype. CDR3 DNA sequence: TGCAGTGCTACAGCGGGGGTACAAGAGACCCAGTACTTC. Its protein product is CSATAGVQETQYF. This chain links TRBV20-1 with TRBJ2-5; TRBD2 aligns across 8 bases. This CDR3 comprises 13 residues. V shed 4 bases and J 2 bases; nucleotides not matched to a gene: 3. Germline values: CDR1 DFQATT, CDR2 SNEGSKA (reference sequence).

The CDR3 protein is CASSLPTGDNYGYTF. In nucleotides, the CDR3 is TGTGCCAGCAGCTTGCCGACAGGGGACAACTATGGCTACACCTTC. The genes are TRBV7-2 and TRBJ1-2; 8 nucleotides line up with TRBD1. The CDR3 has 15 amino acids. From germline, CDR1 is SGHTA and CDR2 FQGNSA. V lost 3 bases to trimming and J lost 2 bases; unmatched junction nucleotides: 5.

The chain combines TRBV5-1 with TRBJ2-7, with D perhaps matching TRBD1 or TRBD2 (5 bases each). V lost 7 bases to trimming and J lost 7 bases, with 21 bases between them. This CDR3 contains 14 residues. The germline V gene encodes CDR1 SGHRS and CDR2 YFSETQ. CDR3 protein: CASAPGPTTGEQYF. The CDR3, as DNA: TGCGCCAGCGCCCCGGGACCGACCACGGGGGAGCAGTACTTC.

As to this clonotype: A much larger clone lies one base from this, so it may be a read error. This chain links TRBV4-3 with TRBJ1-2; TRBD1 matches at 8 bases. CDR3 length: 13 amino acids. CDR1 and CDR2 from the germline V gene are LGHNA and YSLEER. The DNA of the CDR3 is TGCGCCATCAGCCAAGCAGGGGGCGAGGGCTACACCTTC. This encodes CAISQAGGEGYTF.

The genes are TRBV25-1 and TRBJ1-1, with TRBD1 as a possible D gene (5 bases). The CDR3 runs 15 residues. Trimming removed 2 bases from V and 0 bases from J, with 10 bases in between. Germline lookup yields CDR1 MGHDK and CDR2 SYGVNS. CDR3 coding DNA: TGTGCCAGCAGTGAAACGGGGCAGGTGAACACTGAAGCTTTCTTT. It yields the protein CASSETGQVNTEAFF.

The gene calls are TRBV15 and TRBJ2-2; 10 bases are a match to TRBD2. The ends lost 0 bases at V and 16 bases at J; junction bases unmatched: 17. Germline lookup yields CDR1 LNHNV and CDR2 YYDKDF (reference sequence). CDR3 length: 17 residues. The CDR3 nucleotides are TGTGCCACCAGCAGAGAAGTCGGACTAGCGGACCGACATTCTAGGTTTTTT. As protein: CATSREVGLADRHSRFF.

This rearrangement joins TRBV10-2 to TRBJ2-2; 12 bases map to TRBD2. Germline V gene data show CDR1 as WSHSY and CDR2 as SAAADI. This CDR3 has 13 amino acids. The V gene end was trimmed by 8 bases and the J gene end by 5 bases; junction bases not matched to a gene: 0. CDR3: CASGLAGTGELFF. In DNA form, the CDR3 reads TGCGCCAGCGGACTAGCGGGGACCGGGGAGCTGTTTTTT.

This chain links TRBV12-3 or TRBV12-4 with TRBJ2-1; 8 bases match TRBD1. V shed 3 bases and J 14 bases; nucleotides not matched to a gene: 3. This CDR3 is 11 amino acids long. The DNA for the CDR3 is TGTGCCAGCAGTTTCACGGACAGGGAGTTCTTC. Translating it yields CASSFTDREFF.

In this sample, this clonotype turned up a few times. The chain couples TRBV7-9 to TRBJ2-1; 8 bases agree with TRBD1. The V gene end was trimmed by 1 base and the J gene end by 2 bases; junction bases not matched to a gene: 13. This CDR3 region has 19 residues. Looked up from germline, CDR1 is SEHNR and CDR2 is FQNEAQ (reference sequence). CDR3 sequence reads: CASSLGSGGSDDTYNEQFF. The CDR3 DNA is TGTGCCAGCAGCTTAGGATCAGGGGGCAGCGATGATACCTACAATGAGCAGTTCTTC.

This clonotype came up a few times. An end of the junction does not agree with germline; a read error may underlie this. The chain uses TRBV7-3 and TRBJ2-5; D assignment may be TRBD1 or TRBD2 (5 bases each). The CDR3 loop spans 14 amino acids. Germline CDR1 and CDR2: SGHTA and FQGTGA. CDR3 residues: CASSVTGRQETQYF. DNA for the CDR3: TGTGCCAGCAGCGTAACGGGACGCCAAGAGACCCAGTACTTC.

In its sample, this clonotype was seen a few times. The gene calls are TRBV10-3 and TRBJ2-7; D is possibly TRBD1 (6 bases). Looked up from germline, CDR1 is ENHRY and CDR2 is SYGVKD. V shed 4 bases and J shed 2 bases, with 12 bases lying between them. The CDR3 loop spans 14 amino acids. This chain's CDR3 is CAISGNRDPYEQYF. CDR3 coding DNA: TGTGCCATCAGTGGGAACAGGGACCCCTACGAGCAGTACTTC.

The chain links TRBV7-2 to TRBJ2-4; 7 nucleotides line up with TRBD2. The ends lost 5 bases at V and 1 base at J; junction bases unmatched: 14. CDR1 is SGHTA, CDR2 FQGNSA, per germline. The CDR3 is 18 residues long. The CDR3 loop reads CASSVVSGVAWAKNIQYF. The CDR3 nucleotides read TGTGCCAGCAGCGTAGTCAGCGGGGTGGCTTGGGCCAAAAACATTCAGTACTTC.

As concerns this clonotype: A much larger clone lies a single base off, so this may be a read error. The rearrangement links TRBV7-6 to TRBJ2-1; 14 positions agree with TRBD2. The CDR3 has 20 amino acids. The germline V gene encodes CDR1 SGHVS and CDR2 FNYEAQ. J was trimmed by 0 bases and V by 5 bases; bases with no gene match: 12. The CDR3 DNA follows: TGTGCCAGCAGCCATCATAGGACTAGCGGGGGGTCGAGCTCCTACAATGAGCAGTTCTTC. It is translated as CASSHHRTSGGSSSYNEQFF.

The rearrangement links TRBV28 to TRBJ2-7; 8 bases line up with TRBD2. Germline CDR1 and CDR2: MDHEN and SYDVKM. The CDR3 sequence is 14 residues long. The J segment lost 5 bases and the V segment lost 6 bases, leaving 9 bases of the junction unmatched. CDR3: CASRTRGGIHEQYF. The DNA of the CDR3 is TGTGCCAGCAGAACCCGCGGGGGGATCCACGAGCAGTACTTC. Using reference TRBV28 and TRBJ2-7 for the parts outside the CDR3, the full variable domain is DVKVTQSSRYLVKRTGEKVFLECVQDMDHENMFWYRQDPGLGLRLIYFSYDVKMKEKGDIPEGYSVSREKKERFSLILESASTNQTSMYLCASRTRGGIHEQYFGPGTRLTVT.

This clonotype was seen a few times. The chain carries TRBV12-3 or TRBV12-4 and TRBJ1-1, with D possibly TRBD1 on 6 matching bases. The CDR3 spans 14 residues. Trimming took off 7 bases at V and 1 base at J, with 13 bases between the two ends. The CDR3 sequence is CASNPTGANTEAFF. The DNA for the CDR3 is TGTGCCAGCAACCCGACAGGAGCGAACACTGAAGCTTTCTTT.

The table lists this clonotype with many counts. This chain links TRBV7-2 with TRBJ2-4, with D possibly matching TRBD2 (6 bases). Germline assignment: CDR1 SGHTA and CDR2 FQGNSA. Deletions cut 4 bases from V and 7 bases from J, with 11 bases between. The CDR3 is 13 amino acids. CDR3 sequence reads: CASSSPGGNIQYF. The CDR3 bases are TGTGCCAGCAGCTCCCCTGGAGGGAACATTCAGTACTTC. Filled out from reference TRBV7-2 and TRBJ2-4, the complete variable domain reads GAGVSQSPSNKVTEKGKDVELRCDPISGHTALYWYRQSLGQGLEFLIYFQGNSAPDKSGLPSDRFSAERTGGSVSTLTIQRTQQEDSAVYLCASSSPGGNIQYFGAGTRLSVL.